This passage covers 4 T cell receptor beta chains from one sample sequenced in a study of blood T cells in healthy people across ages. Then a second PCR, running about 7 to 11 cycles, was carried out with a sample-barcoded 5' primer and a J-beta primer mix. TCRdb analysed the 5' RACE reads with MiXCR anew, one entry per CDR3 protein. This sample has roughly 700,000 distinct CDR3 sequences; 25% occur once, and the top ten carry roughly 9%. These data were also reused for a study on T cells of mothers and their children.

Sequences were obtained from blood. All receptors derive from a boy under 18 in good health.

This clonotype was observed a few times. The chain links TRBV6-1 to TRBJ2-1; the D gene is possibly TRBD2 (6 bases). Germline-derived CDR1 and CDR2 are MNHNS and SASEGT. V shed 6 bases and J shed 2 bases, with 14 bases lying between them. The CDR3 runs 15 residues. In DNA form, the CDR3 reads TGTGCCAGCAGAAATAGCGGTAGCCCCTACAATGAGCAGTTCTTC. Amino acid sequence: CASRNSGSPYNEQFF.

The rearrangement links TRBV3-1 to TRBJ2-1; D remains ambiguous. The germline gives CDR1 LGHDT, CDR2 YNNKEL (reference sequence). V lost 1 base to trimming and J lost 5 bases, with 6 bases between them. The CDR3 consists of 13 residues. The CDR3 sequence is CASSQVGNNEQFF. The CDR3 DNA follows: TGTGCCAGCAGCCAAGTTGGGAACAATGAGCAGTTCTTC.

This clonotype was seen a handful of times. The J gene is TRBJ2-4, the V gene TRBV6-4, with TRBD1 identical over 8 bases. Germline V gives CDR1 MRHNA, CDR2 SNTAGT. The V gene end was trimmed by 5 bases and the J gene end by 6 bases; junction bases not matched to a gene: 9. The CDR3 runs to 15 residues. CDR3 residues: CASSPDAGGINIQYF. DNA for the CDR3: TGTGCCAGCAGTCCTGATGCAGGGGGCATAAACATTCAGTACTTC.

This clonotype was detected a few times. V gene TRBV6-5 combines with J gene TRBJ2-7; no clear D gene. The CDR3 sequence is 13 residues long. Germline V lookup: CDR1 MNHEY, CDR2 SVGAGI. V dropped 3 bases and J dropped 3 bases, with 9 bases sitting between them. CDR3 region: CASSYRTNYEQYF. The CDR3 DNA sequence: TGTGCCAGCAGTTATAGAACTAACTACGAGCAGTACTTC.